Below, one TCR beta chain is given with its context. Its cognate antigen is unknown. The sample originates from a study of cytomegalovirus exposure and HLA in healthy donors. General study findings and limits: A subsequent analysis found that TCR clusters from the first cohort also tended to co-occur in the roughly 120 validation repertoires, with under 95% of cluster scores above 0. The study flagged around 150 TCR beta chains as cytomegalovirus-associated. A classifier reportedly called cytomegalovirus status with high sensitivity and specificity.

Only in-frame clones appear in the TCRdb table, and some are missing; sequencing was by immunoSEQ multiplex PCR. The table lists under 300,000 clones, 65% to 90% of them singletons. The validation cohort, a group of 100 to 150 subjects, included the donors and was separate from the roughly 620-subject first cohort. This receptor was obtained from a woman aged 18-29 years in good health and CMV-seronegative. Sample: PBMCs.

In DNA form, the CDR3 reads TGTGCCAGCAGTTTCCGGACGGGGGGCTTTGGCTACACCTTC. Protein: CASSFRTGGFGYTF. The chain joins TRBV27 to TRBJ1-2, with a tentative D call TRBD1 (6 bases). The germline V gene encodes CDR1 MNHEY and CDR2 SMNVEV (reference sequence). The CDR3 is 14 amino acids. Trimming pared 3 bases from V and 7 bases from J, leaving 15 bases between.